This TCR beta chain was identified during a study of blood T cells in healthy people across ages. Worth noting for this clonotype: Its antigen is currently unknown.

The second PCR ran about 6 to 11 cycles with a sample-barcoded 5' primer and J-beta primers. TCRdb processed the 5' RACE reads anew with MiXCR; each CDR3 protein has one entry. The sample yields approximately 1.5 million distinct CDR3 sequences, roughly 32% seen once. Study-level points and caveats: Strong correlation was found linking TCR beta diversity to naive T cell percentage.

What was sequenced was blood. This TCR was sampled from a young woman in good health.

The CDR3 DNA is TGTGCCAGCAGAACTACCCAGTACTTC. Its translation is CASRTTQYF. V and J are TRBV27 and TRBJ2-5; no reliable D call. This CDR3 region has 9 residues. V dropped 6 bases and J dropped 8 bases, with 4 bases sitting between them. Per germline, CDR1 MNHEY and CDR2 SMNVEV (reference sequence).